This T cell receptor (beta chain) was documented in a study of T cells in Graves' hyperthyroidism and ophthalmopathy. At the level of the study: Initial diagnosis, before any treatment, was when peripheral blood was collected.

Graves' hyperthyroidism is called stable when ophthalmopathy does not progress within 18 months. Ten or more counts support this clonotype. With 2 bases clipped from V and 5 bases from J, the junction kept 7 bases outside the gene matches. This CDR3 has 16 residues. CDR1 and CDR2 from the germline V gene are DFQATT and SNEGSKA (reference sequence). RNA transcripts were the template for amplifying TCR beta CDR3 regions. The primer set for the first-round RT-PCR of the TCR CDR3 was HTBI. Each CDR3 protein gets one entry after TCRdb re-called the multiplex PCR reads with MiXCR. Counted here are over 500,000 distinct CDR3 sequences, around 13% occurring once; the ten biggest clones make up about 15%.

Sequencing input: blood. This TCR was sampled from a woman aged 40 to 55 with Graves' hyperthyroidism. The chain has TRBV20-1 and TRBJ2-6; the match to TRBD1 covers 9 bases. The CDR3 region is CSARRPTGGRANVLTF. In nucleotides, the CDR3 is TGCAGTGCTAGACGGCCTACAGGGGGCAGGGCCAACGTCCTGACTTTC.